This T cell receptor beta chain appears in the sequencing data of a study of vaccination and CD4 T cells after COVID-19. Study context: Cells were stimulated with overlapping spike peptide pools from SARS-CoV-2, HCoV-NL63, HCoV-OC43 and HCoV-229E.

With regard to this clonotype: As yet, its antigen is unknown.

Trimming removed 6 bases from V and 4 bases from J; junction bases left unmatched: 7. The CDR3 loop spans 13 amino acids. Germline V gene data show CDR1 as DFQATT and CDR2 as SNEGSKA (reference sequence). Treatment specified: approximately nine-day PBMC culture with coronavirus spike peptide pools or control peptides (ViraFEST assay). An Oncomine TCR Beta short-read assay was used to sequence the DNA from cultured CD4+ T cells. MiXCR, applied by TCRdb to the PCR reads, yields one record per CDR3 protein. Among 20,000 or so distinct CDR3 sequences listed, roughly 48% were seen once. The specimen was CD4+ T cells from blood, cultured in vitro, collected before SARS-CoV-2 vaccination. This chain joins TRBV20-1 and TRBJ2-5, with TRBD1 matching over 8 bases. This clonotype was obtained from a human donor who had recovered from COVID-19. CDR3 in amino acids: CSATGQVLETQYF. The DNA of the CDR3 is TGCAGTGCAACGGGACAGGTATTAGAGACCCAGTACTTC.